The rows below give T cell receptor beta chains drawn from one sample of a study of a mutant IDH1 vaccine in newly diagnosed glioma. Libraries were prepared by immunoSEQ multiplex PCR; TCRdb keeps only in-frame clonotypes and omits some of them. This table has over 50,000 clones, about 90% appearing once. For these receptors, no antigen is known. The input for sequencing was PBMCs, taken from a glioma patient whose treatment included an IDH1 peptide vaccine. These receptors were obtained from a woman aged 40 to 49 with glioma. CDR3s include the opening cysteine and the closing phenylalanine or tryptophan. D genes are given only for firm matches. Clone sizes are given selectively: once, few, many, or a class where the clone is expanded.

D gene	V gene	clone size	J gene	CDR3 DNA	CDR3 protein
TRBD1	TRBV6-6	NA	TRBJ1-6	TGTGCCAGCAGCCCCGACAGGGGGCTTTTACCCCTCCACTTT	CASSPDRGLLPLHF
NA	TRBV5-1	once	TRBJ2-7	TGCGCCAGCAGCTTGGGAACCGGCGGCTACGAGCAGTACTTC	CASSLGTGGYEQYF
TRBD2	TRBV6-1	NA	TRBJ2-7	TGTGCCAGCAGGGCTAGCGGTGCCTACGAGCAGTACTTC	CASRASGAYEQYF
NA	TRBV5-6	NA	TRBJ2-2	TGTGCCAGCAGGGACAGTAACACCGGGGAGCTGTTTTTT	CASRDSNTGELFF
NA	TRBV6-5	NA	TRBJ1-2	TGTGCCAGTTGGGACACTCTAGGGTATGGCTACACCTTC	CASWDTLGYGYTF
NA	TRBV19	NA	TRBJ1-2	TGTGCCAGTGGGGGGGCAGGAGCCCGATCTTCCTATGGCTACACCTTC	CASGGAGARSSYGYTF
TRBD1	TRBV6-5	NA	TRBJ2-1	TGTGCCAGCAGTCGGACAGGGTTCGGCAATGAGCAGTTCTTC	CASSRTGFGNEQFF
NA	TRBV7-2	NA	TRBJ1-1	TGTGCCAGCATCGATCCTGGGGACTGGGACACTGAAGCTTTCTTT	CASIDPGDWDTEAFF
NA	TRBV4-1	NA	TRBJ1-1	TGCGCCAGCAGCCAAGAGGCCCGGGGAGGGGACGCTTTCTTT	CASSQEARGGDAFF
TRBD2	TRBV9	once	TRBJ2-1	TGTGCCAGCAGCGTCGGGACTAGCCAGATGGATGAGCAGTTCTTC	CASSVGTSQMDEQFF
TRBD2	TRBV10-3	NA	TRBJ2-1	TGTGCCATCAGTGGGGGGACTAGCGGGAGTTGGGAGCAGTTCTTC	CAISGGTSGSWEQFF
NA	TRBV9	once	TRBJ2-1	TGTGCCAGCAGCGCTCCGGGAGAAAAGTTCTTC	CASSAPGEKFF
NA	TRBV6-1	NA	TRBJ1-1	TGTGCCAGCAGTGTAACAGGGAACACTGAAGCTTTCTTT	CASSVTGNTEAFF
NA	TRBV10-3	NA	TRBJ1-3	TGTGCCATCAGTGAATGGGGCAGGGGCTCCTCTGGAAACACCATATATTTT	CAISEWGRGSSGNTIYF
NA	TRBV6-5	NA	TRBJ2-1	TGTGCCAGCAGTTACCGAGACAGAGACAATGAGCAGTTCTTC	CASSYRDRDNEQFF
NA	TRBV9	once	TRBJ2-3	TGTGCCAGCAGCGTGAGGGGGGGGACCAGCACAGATACGCAGTATTTT	CASSVRGGTSTDTQYF
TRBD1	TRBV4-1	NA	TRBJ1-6	TGCGCCAGCAGCCAAATTGGACAGGCCCCCTATAATTCACCCCTCCACTTT	CASSQIGQAPYNSPLHF
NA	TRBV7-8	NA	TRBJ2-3	TGTGCCAGCAGCTTAGAGGGAAACAGGGGCACAGATACGCAGTATTTT	CASSLEGNRGTDTQYF
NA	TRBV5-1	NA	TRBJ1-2	TGCGCCAGCAGCTTGGGTAGGAACCCATCTAGGGGCTACACCTTC	CASSLGRNPSRGYTF
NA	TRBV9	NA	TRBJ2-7	TGTGCCAGCAGCGTAGGGGGCGGGACCTCCTACGAGCAGTACTTC	CASSVGGGTSYEQYF
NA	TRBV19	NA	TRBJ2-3	TGTGCCAGTAGCCCTCTCCGGGACATTCCCACAGATACGCAGTATTTT	CASSPLRDIPTDTQYF
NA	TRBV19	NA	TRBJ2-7	TGTGCCAGCCGCTCTGCGGGACTCTACGAGCAGTACTTC	CASRSAGLYEQYF
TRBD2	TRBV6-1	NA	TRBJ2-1	TGTGCCAGCAGTGAACGCGGGGGGTACAATGAGCAGTTCTTC	CASSERGGYNEQFF
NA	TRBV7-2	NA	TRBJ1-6	TGTGCCAGCAGCCTAGTTCAGGGTTCACCCCTCCACTTT	CASSLVQGSPLHF
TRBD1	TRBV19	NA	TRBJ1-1	TGTGCCAGTAGTATCCAGACAGGGGGCACTGAAGCTTTCTTT	CASSIQTGGTEAFF
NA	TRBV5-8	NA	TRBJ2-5	TGTGCCAGCTATCCTCGACGTCGGGAGACCCAGTACTTC	CASYPRRRETQYF
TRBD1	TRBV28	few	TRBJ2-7	TGTGCCAGCAGTTTCCCCATGGGACAGGGGTCCTACGAGCAGTACTTC	CASSFPMGQGSYEQYF
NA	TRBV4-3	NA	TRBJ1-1	TGCGCCAGCAGCCAAGTGTTTGCGGCGAACACTGAAGCTTTCTTT	CASSQVFAANTEAFF
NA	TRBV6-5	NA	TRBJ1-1	TGTGCCAGCAGTAAACAGGGTAGCACTGAAGCTTTCTTT	CASSKQGSTEAFF
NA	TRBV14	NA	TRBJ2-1	TGTGCCAGCAGCCTCAGTCGTCTCAATGAGCAGTTCTTC	CASSLSRLNEQFF
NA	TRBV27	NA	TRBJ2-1	TGTGCCAGCAGTTTAGCAGATGACCCCTACAATGAGCAGTTCTTC	CASSLADDPYNEQFF
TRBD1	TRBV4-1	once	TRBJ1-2	TGCGCCAGCAGCCAAGATAGTGGGACAGGAAGCTATGGCTACACCTTC	CASSQDSGTGSYGYTF
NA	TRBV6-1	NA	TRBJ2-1	TGTGCCAGCAGGCTCGGCCCGAGCTCCTACAATGAGCAGTTCTTC	CASRLGPSSYNEQFF
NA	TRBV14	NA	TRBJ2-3	TGTGCCAGCAGCCTTGGGGTTCTAGCTAGCACAGATACGCAGTATTTT	CASSLGVLASTDTQYF
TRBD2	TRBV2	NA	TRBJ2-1	TGTGCCAGCAGGGGTCCGGGACTAGCGGACAATGAGCAGTTCTTC	CASRGPGLADNEQFF
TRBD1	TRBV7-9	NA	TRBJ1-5	TGTGCCAGCCTGCCCGGGACAGTCTATCAGCCCCAGCATTTT	CASLPGTVYQPQHF
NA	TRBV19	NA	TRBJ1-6	TGTGCCAGTAGTATAGATTGGACAGCTAATTCACCCCTCCACTTT	CASSIDWTANSPLHF
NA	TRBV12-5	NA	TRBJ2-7	TGTGCTAGTGGCCAGGGGCCTTCCTACGAGCAGTACTTC	CASGQGPSYEQYF
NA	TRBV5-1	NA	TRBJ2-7	TGCGCCAGCAGCTTGGTTTCCGGATACGAGCAGTACTTC	CASSLVSGYEQYF
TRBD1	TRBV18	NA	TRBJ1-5	TGTGCCAGCTCACCAGGGACAGGGCAGCCCCAGCATTTT	CASSPGTGQPQHF
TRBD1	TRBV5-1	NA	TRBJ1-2	TGCGCCAGCAGCTTGGAGGGACAGGGGGTAAACTATGGCTACACCTTC	CASSLEGQGVNYGYTF
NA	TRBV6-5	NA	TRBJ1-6	TGTGCCAGCAGTTACAACAGGGAATTCTCTTCACCCCTCCACTTT	CASSYNREFSSPLHF
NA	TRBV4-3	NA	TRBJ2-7	TGCGCCAGCAGCCCTTCCACCGGGACATCAACCTACGAGCAGTACTTC	CASSPSTGTSTYEQYF
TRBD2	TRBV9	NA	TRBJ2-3	TGTGCCAGCAGCGTGGGAAACCTAGCGGGGTGGGGAAGCACAGATACGCAGTATTTT	CASSVGNLAGWGSTDTQYF
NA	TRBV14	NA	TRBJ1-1	TGTGCCAGCCAACAGATCTTAGGGCCCACTGAAGCTTTCTTT	CASQQILGPTEAFF
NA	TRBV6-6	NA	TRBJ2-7	TGTGCCAGCAGTTCCCCCTACGAGCAGTACTTC	CASSSPYEQYF
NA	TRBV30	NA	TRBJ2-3	TGTGCCTGGAGTCCGGAAGGAGATACGCAGTATTTT	CAWSPEGDTQYF
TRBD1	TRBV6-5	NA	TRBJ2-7	TGTGCCAGCAGTTACGAGGGACAGGGAAGAAACGAGCAGTACTTC	CASSYEGQGRNEQYF
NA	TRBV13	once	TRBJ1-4	TGTGCCAGCAGCTTTGCAGGAGGGTCGGTCTTGGGGGAAAAACTGTTTTTT	CASSFAGGSVLGEKLFF
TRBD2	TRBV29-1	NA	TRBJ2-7	TGCAGACTCCCGCGGGAGGTATCTGACTACGAGCAGTACTTC	CRLPREVSDYEQYF
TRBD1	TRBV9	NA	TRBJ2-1	TGTGCCAGCAGCTCCACGGACAGGGGATTCAGGAATGAGCAGTTCTTC	CASSSTDRGFRNEQFF